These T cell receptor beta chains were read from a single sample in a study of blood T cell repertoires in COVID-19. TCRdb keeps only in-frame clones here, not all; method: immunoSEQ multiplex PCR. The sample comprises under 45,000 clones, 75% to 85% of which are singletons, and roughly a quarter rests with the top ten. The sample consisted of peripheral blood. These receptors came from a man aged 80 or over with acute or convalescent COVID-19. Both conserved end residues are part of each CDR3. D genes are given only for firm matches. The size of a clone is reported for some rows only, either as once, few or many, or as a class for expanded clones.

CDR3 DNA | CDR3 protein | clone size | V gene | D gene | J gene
TGTGCCAGTACTAGCGGGAGGGCCGGGACCGGGGAGCTGTTTTTT | CASTSGRAGTGELFF | once | TRBV6-5 | TRBD2 | TRBJ2-2
TGTGCCAGCAGTGGGACTAGCGGGAGGGCCGGGGAGCTGTTTTTT | CASSGTSGRAGELFF | once | TRBV27 | TRBD2 | TRBJ2-2
TGTGCCAGCAGCTTAGCGGTCGGCTACGAGCAGTACTTC | CASSLAVGYEQYF | once | TRBV7-2 | NA | TRBJ2-7
TGTGCCAGCAGCCAAGCGACTAGCGTAATGTCTTACGAGCAGTACTTC | CASSQATSVMSYEQYF | once | TRBV4-2 | TRBD2 | TRBJ2-7
TGTGCCAGCAGTCCACACAGTGTTAACACTGAAGCTTTCTTT | CASSPHSVNTEAFF | once | TRBV28 | NA | TRBJ1-1
TGTGCCAGCAGCTATAGCGGGAGCTACAATGAGCAGTTCTTC | CASSYSGSYNEQFF | NA | TRBV5-4 | TRBD2 | TRBJ2-1
TGCAGTGCTAGAGGGGAGGCCCAGTACTTC | CSARGEAQYF | NA | TRBV20-1 | NA | TRBJ2-5
TGCGCCAGCAGGGACACCGGGACAGGGGGCACCGGGGAGCTGTTTTTT | CASRDTGTGGTGELFF | few | TRBV5-1 | TRBD1 | TRBJ2-2
TGCAGCATACAACGCGGGGAGGGCTACACCTTC | CSIQRGEGYTF | NA | TRBV20-1 | NA | TRBJ1-2
TGTGCCAGCAGCCAGATGAGAACAGGGGGCACTGAAGCTTTCTTT | CASSQMRTGGTEAFF | NA | TRBV14 | TRBD1 | TRBJ1-1
TGTGCCAGCAGTTACGGGGCGGGGGCACTCTCAGATACGCAGTATTTT | CASSYGAGALSDTQYF | NA | TRBV6-5 | NA | TRBJ2-3
TGTGCCAGCAGCTCCGGGACAGGGGTCTCCTACGAGCAGTACTTC | CASSSGTGVSYEQYF | NA | TRBV11-1 | TRBD1 | TRBJ2-7
TGCAGCGTCATGGACTACGCAGATACGCAGTATTTT | CSVMDYADTQYF | NA | TRBV29-1 | NA | TRBJ2-3
TGTGCCAGCAGCTTAGGCAGGGGCAACTATGGCTACACCTTC | CASSLGRGNYGYTF | NA | TRBV7-2 | NA | TRBJ1-2
TGTGCCAGCAGGTCCTACAGAAACCCCAGCTCCTACGAGCAGTACTTC | CASRSYRNPSSYEQYF | once | TRBV28 | NA | TRBJ2-7
TGTGCCAGCAGCTGGGGAGACAGGGACCAAGAGACCCAGTACTTC | CASSWGDRDQETQYF | NA | TRBV7-7 | TRBD1 | TRBJ2-5
TGTGCCAGCAGCGCCGGGGGGACAGGTTCGGGGAAACTGTTTTTT | CASSAGGTGSGKLFF | NA | TRBV6-5 | TRBD1 | TRBJ1-4
TGTGCCAGCAGCTCAGGTATCATGACGGTTAGCACAGATACGCAGTATTTT | CASSSGIMTVSTDTQYF | few | TRBV11-2 | NA | TRBJ2-3
TGCGCCAGCTCGACAGGGTCCGCTCAGGAGACCCAGTACTTC | CASSTGSAQETQYF | NA | TRBV5-1 | TRBD1 | TRBJ2-5
TGCGCCAGCAGCTCCGGACTAGCGGGGGGCCGTACGCAGTATTTT | CASSSGLAGGRTQYF | NA | TRBV5-1 | TRBD2 | TRBJ2-3
TGTGCCAGCAGTCACGGACAGAACTATGGCTACACCTTC | CASSHGQNYGYTF | once | TRBV27 | NA | TRBJ1-2
TGTGCCAGCAGCTCGGACAGCCTCCAAGAGACCCAGTACTTC | CASSSDSLQETQYF | NA | TRBV7-2 | NA | TRBJ2-5
TGTGCCAGCAGCCATGGGGGGGGGAAATCCTATAATTCACCCCTCCACTTT | CASSHGGGKSYNSPLHF | NA | TRBV3-1/TRBV3-2 | NA | TRBJ1-6
TGTGCCAGCAGTGACAGGGCGAGGACTGAAGCTTTCTTT | CASSDRARTEAFF | NA | TRBV6-1 | NA | TRBJ1-1
TGTGCCAGTAGTCCAGGGGTGTTGACTGAAGCTTTCTTT | CASSPGVLTEAFF | NA | TRBV19 | NA | TRBJ1-1
TGCGCCAGCAGTGACGGGAACGGGGAGCTGTTTTTT | CASSDGNGELFF | NA | TRBV10-1 | NA | TRBJ2-2
TGTGCCAGCAGCCCGACAGGGGCCCTCCAGCCCCAGCATTTT | CASSPTGALQPQHF | few | TRBV7-9 | TRBD1 | TRBJ1-5
TGTGCCAGCAGCGTCCAGGGGGCCGATCAGCCCCAGCATTTT | CASSVQGADQPQHF | NA | TRBV7-2 | TRBD1 | TRBJ1-5
TGCGCCAGCAGCAAAGGACAGGGGGTGGGTGAAAAACTGTTTTTT | CASSKGQGVGEKLFF | NA | TRBV5-1 | TRBD1 | TRBJ1-4
TGTGCTAGTGGTTTGGCCCCGACAGGGCTTAACTATGGCTACACCTTC | CASGLAPTGLNYGYTF | NA | TRBV12-5 | TRBD1 | TRBJ1-2
TGCGCCAGCAGCGCTCGGCTAGCGGGAGGAAATGAGCAGTTCTTC | CASSARLAGGNEQFF | NA | TRBV5-1 | TRBD2 | TRBJ2-1